This T cell receptor beta chain emerged from a study of blood T cell repertoires in COVID-19. CDR1 and CDR2 (germline): MNHEY, SVGEGT. The CDR3 length is 12 residues. Between the trimmed V and J ends, which lost 6 bases and 8 bases, there was a span of 14 bases. Under the authors' procedure: Counts of nucleated cells, estimated from reference gene primer amplification, were obtained. Clones were sequenced by immunoSEQ multiplex PCR, and TCRdb holds only the in-frame ones, with some missing. D and trimming come from the DNA, and the V and J calls and clone size come from that table. Of approximately 170,000 clones in the sample, around 86% are singletons; the top ten hold 2.5%.

Sequenced: peripheral blood. The chain couples TRBV6-2 or TRBV6-3 to TRBJ2-7; a possible D gene is TRBD1 (5 bases). This clonotype was sampled from a woman at least 80 years old with COVID-19, enrolled during active disease. CDR3 DNA sequence: TGTGCCAGCAGCCCCCAGGGATGGAAGCAGTACTTC. Translation: CASSPQGWKQYF.